This T cell receptor beta chain derives from a study of T cells in Graves' hyperthyroidism and ophthalmopathy. This clonotype has at least ten counts. The investigators amplified TCR beta CDR3 regions from RNA transcripts. In the first-round RT-PCR of the TCR CDR3, the HTBI primer set was used. One entry per CDR3 protein results from TCRdb running MiXCR on the multiplex PCR reads. The table records about 610,000 distinct CDR3 sequences, around 42% of them present only once. Diagnoses were made from clinical symptoms, serum measures (thyroxine and TRAb), thyroid ultrasound and orbital computed tomography. Sequenced material: peripheral blood or thyroid tissue (not recorded which). This clonotype originated in a woman aged 18-29 years with Graves' hyperthyroidism.

The chain's CDR3 is CSAAEREFWSYEQYF. Here the CDR3 DNA reads TGCAGTGCTGCCGAGCGGGAGTTTTGGTCCTACGAGCAGTACTTC. The gene calls are TRBV20-1 and TRBJ2-7, with 8 bases matching TRBD2. Germline CDR1 DFQATT, CDR2 SNEGSKA (reference sequence). The V gene end was trimmed by 5 bases and the J gene end by 1 base; junction bases not matched to a gene: 10. The CDR3 length is 15 residues.